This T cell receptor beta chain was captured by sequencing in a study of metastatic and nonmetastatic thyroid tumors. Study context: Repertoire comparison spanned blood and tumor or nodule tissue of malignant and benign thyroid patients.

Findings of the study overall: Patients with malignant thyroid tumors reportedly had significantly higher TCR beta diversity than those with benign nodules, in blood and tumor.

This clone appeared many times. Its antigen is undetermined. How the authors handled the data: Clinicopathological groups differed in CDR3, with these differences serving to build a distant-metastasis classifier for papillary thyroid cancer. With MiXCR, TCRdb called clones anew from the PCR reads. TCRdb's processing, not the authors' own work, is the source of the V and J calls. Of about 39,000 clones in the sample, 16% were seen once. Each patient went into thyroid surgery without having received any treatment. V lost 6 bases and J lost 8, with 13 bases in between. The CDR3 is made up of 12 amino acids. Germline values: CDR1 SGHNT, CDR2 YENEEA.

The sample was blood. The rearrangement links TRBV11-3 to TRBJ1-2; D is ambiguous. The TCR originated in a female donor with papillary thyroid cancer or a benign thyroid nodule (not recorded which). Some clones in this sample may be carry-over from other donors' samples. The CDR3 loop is CASSPNLGGYTF. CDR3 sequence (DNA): TGTGCCAGCAGTCCCAACCTGGGGGGCTACACCTTC.